This entry lists 17 T cell receptor beta chains sequenced from one sample in a study of T cell repertoires in cytomegalovirus infection. The antigens of these receptors remain unknown. TCRdb used MiXCR to reprocess the reads, holding one entry per CDR3 protein. The data contain 20,000 to 30,000 distinct CDR3 sequences, roughly 20% of them seen just once; the ten biggest clones take up roughly nine tenths. Sequenced material: CD8+ T cells from cultured PBMCs, taken from culture after CMV antigen stimulation. These receptors came from a human donor in good health (CMV status not recorded). Some clones in this sample may be carry-over from other donors' samples.

This clonotype was counted many times. V gene TRBV4-1 combines with J gene TRBJ2-1; D possibly corresponds to TRBD1 (5 bases). Germline V lookup: CDR1 MGHRA, CDR2 YSYEKL. Trimming left V 3 bases short and J 2 bases short, with 11 bases between. This CDR3 spans 15 amino acids. The CDR3 sequence is CASSHSQGAYNEQFF. The CDR3 DNA follows: TGCGCCAGCAGCCACTCCCAGGGCGCCTACAATGAGCAGTTCTTC.

The rearrangement uses TRBV20-1 and TRBJ2-7, with a tentative D call TRBD1 (5 bases). Germline CDR1 reads DFQATT; CDR2 reads SNEGSKA (reference sequence). The length of the CDR3 is 13 residues. V was trimmed by 1 base and J by 3 bases, leaving 10 bases between them. The CDR3 spells CSARGQTDYEQYF. The CDR3 nucleotides read TGCAGTGCTAGAGGACAGACCGACTACGAGCAGTACTTC.

Only a few counts were recorded for this clonotype. The rearrangement joins TRBV7-9 to TRBJ2-1, with TRBD2 identical over 9 bases. V was clipped by 5 bases and J by 4 bases; unmatched bases: 9. The CDR3 is 16 residues long. Germline V CDR1 and CDR2: SEHNR, FQNEAQ (reference sequence). CDR3 sequence: CASSDTAGGLYNEQFF. In DNA form, the CDR3 reads TGTGCCAGCAGCGATACAGCGGGGGGCCTTTACAATGAGCAGTTCTTC.

The chain links TRBV4-2 to TRBJ1-5; 8 nucleotides align to TRBD1. The junction had 8 bases not matched to a gene; V was cut back by 4 bases and J by 0 bases. The CDR3 is 17 residues long. The germline V gene has CDR1 LGHNA and CDR2 YNFKEQ. The CDR3 bases are TGTGCCAGCAGCCGCGGGACAGGACAGTATAGCAATCAGCCCCAGCATTTT. Translating gives CASSRGTGQYSNQPQHF.

The CDR3 DNA sequence: TGTGCCAGCAGCCAAGCCAGGGGGATCATGAACACTGAAGCTTTCTTT. Amino acid sequence: CASSQARGIMNTEAFF. The chain recombines TRBV3-1 with TRBJ1-1; 7 bases line up with TRBD1. Unmatched junction bases numbered 5, after V lost 1 base and J lost 0 bases. The CDR3 is 16 residues long. Germline CDR1 is LGHDT and CDR2 is YNNKEL (reference sequence).

On this clonotype: An end of the junction differs from the germline gene, which may be a read error. The chain employs TRBV20-1 and TRBJ1-2, with 7 bases identical to TRBD1. The CDR3 sequence is 13 residues long. Germline V lookup: CDR1 DFQATT, CDR2 SNEGSKA (reference sequence). The CDR3 here is CSASRDRDYGYSF. The CDR3 nucleotides are TGCAGTGCTAGTCGGGACAGAGACTATGGCTACTCCTTC.

There are a few counts of this clonotype. The genes are TRBV7-9 and TRBJ2-5; the match to TRBD2 covers 9 bases. After removal of 3 bases from V and 2 bases from J, the junction contained 7 bases not matched to a gene. CDR1 is SEHNR, CDR2 FQNEAQ, per germline (reference sequence). The CDR3 loop spans 16 amino acids. CDR3 sequence (DNA): TGTGCCAGCAGCTTGAGTTCGGGACTAGCACAAGAGACCCAGTACTTC. Its protein is CASSLSSGLAQETQYF. The whole variable domain, remainder taken from reference TRBV7-9 and TRBJ2-5, is DTGVSQNPRHKITKRGQNVTFRCDPISEHNRLYWYRQTLGQGPEFLTYFQNEAQLEKSRLLSDRFSAERPKGSFSTLEIQRTEQGDSAMYLCASSLSSGLAQETQYFGPGTRLLVL.

In this sample, this clonotype turned up many times. The chain carries TRBV7-6 and TRBJ1-2; 10 nucleotides align to TRBD1. The germline V gene has CDR1 SGHVS and CDR2 FNYEAQ. J lost 6 bases, V lost 1 base, and 5 bases had no gene match. The CDR3 runs 15 residues. CDR3 nucleotides: TGTGCCAGCAGCTTAGAGGAGACAGGGGGCCATGGCTACACCTTC. Its translation is CASSLEETGGHGYTF.

This clonotype was seen ten or more times. The J gene is TRBJ2-7, the V gene TRBV6-1; D remains ambiguous. Germline V gives CDR1 MNHNS, CDR2 SASEGT. There are 14 residues in the CDR3. The V end was cut by 1 base, the J end by 3 bases, with 10 bases between. The CDR3 nucleotides are TGTGCCAGCAGTGAAGTGGCAGGAAACTACGAGCAGTACTTC. The encoded protein is CASSEVAGNYEQYF.

This clonotype was seen many times. CDR3 protein: CASSLDPESGELFF. The DNA for the CDR3 is TGTGCCAGCAGCTTAGACCCGGAGAGCGGGGAGCTGTTTTTT. The chain has TRBV7-7 and TRBJ2-2; D is unclear. Germline V gene data show CDR1 as SSHAT and CDR2 as FNYEAQ (reference sequence). The V gene lost 1 base and the J gene lost 7 bases, with 10 bases spanning the gap. This CDR3 spans 14 amino acids.

The chain joins TRBV7-6 to TRBJ2-5; D call uncertain. Germline V gene sequence: CDR1 SGHVS, CDR2 FNYEAQ. Trimming pared 4 bases from V and 2 bases from J, leaving 11 bases between. This CDR3 spans 14 amino acids. DNA for the CDR3: TGTGCCAGCAGCTCTAGGCGATCACAAGAGACCCAGTACTTC. Translated: CASSSRRSQETQYF.

The J gene is TRBJ2-3, the V gene TRBV11-2; 8 positions match TRBD2. Per germline, CDR1 SGHAT and CDR2 FQNNGV. The CDR3 has 15 amino acids. With V trimmed by 1 base and J by 9 bases, 9 bases remained unmatched. The CDR3 region is CASSLVRGGQVTQYF. CDR3 nucleotides: TGTGCCAGCAGCTTAGTCCGGGGGGGTCAGGTAACGCAGTATTTT.

The genes are TRBV4-1 and TRBJ1-1, with TRBD1 matching over 8 bases. The CDR3 length is 15 residues. Per the germline V gene, CDR1 is MGHRA and CDR2 is YSYEKL. J gave up 0 bases and V 0 bases, and 0 bases lay outside the gene matches. CDR3: CASSQDRGLNTEAFF. As DNA, the CDR3 is TGCGCCAGCAGCCAAGACAGGGGGCTGAACACTGAAGCTTTCTTT.

This clonotype was found a few times. The chain combines TRBV27 with TRBJ1-2; unclear D gene. Per the germline V gene, CDR1 is MNHEY and CDR2 is SMNVEV (reference sequence). Trimming cost V 6 bases and J 3 bases, with 17 bases left between them. CDR3 length: 15 residues. For the CDR3, the DNA is TGTGCCAGCAGACCCAACGGTGCCTTTCACTATGGCTACACCTTC. Its translation is CASRPNGAFHYGYTF.

The genes are TRBV12-3 or TRBV12-4 and TRBJ1-1; no firm D call. CDR3 length: 12 residues. V shed 2 bases and J shed 6 bases, with 7 bases lying between them. CDR3 coding DNA: TGTGCCAGCAGTTTACGGCCAGCTGAAGCTTTCTTT. Translation: CASSLRPAEAFF.

The chain has TRBV11-2 and TRBJ2-7, with TRBD2 identical over 8 bases. The junction had 6 bases not matched to a gene; V was cut back by 2 bases and J by 6 bases. CDR3 length: 14 residues. The germline V gene has CDR1 SGHAT and CDR2 FQNNGV. The CDR3 sequence: CASSLQRGKLEQYF. Here the CDR3 DNA reads TGTGCCAGCAGCTTACAGCGGGGGAAACTCGAGCAGTACTTC.

At least ten counts were recorded for this clonotype. The CDR3: CASSPFVGLAGPTQYF. Written as DNA, the CDR3 is TGTGCCAGCAGCCCCTTTGTAGGACTAGCGGGGCCTACGCAGTATTTT. V gene TRBV7-8 combines with J gene TRBJ2-3, with 12 bases aligning to TRBD2. The CDR3 spans 16 residues. V was pared by 5 bases and J by 8 bases, with 11 bases of the junction left unmatched. Looked up from germline, CDR1 is SGHVS and CDR2 is FQNEAQ.